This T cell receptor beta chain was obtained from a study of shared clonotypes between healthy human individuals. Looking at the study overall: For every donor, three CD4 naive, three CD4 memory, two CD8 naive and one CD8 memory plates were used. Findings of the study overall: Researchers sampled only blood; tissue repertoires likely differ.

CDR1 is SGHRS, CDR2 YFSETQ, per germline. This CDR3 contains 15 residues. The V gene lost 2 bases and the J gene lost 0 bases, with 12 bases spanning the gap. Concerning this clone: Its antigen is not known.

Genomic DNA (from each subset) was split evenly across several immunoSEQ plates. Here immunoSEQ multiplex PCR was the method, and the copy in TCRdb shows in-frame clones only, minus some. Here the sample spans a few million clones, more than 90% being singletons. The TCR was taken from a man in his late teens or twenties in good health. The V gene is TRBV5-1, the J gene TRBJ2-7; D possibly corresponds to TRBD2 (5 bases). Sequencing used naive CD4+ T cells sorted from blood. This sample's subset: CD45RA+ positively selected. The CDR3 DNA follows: TGCGCCAGCAGCTTTGCGGGCCTTCGCTCCTACGAGCAGTACTTC. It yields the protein CASSFAGLRSYEQYF.